The clone carrying this TCR beta chain was found many times. Antigen specificity is unknown. Deletions cut 4 bases from V and 6 bases from J, with 20 bases between. Germline V gene lookup returns CDR1 SGHRS and CDR2 YFSETQ. This CDR3 is built from 16 residues. The data stem from a study of CD8 T cells in ankylosing spondylitis. General study findings and limits: It was reported that disease-linked clones were significantly enriched in matched ankylosing spondylitis synovial fluid. Among TCR beta sequences, a motif of under 10 highly homologous variants appeared characteristic of ankylosing spondylitis blood.

Scientists made TCR beta libraries using quantitative 5'-RACE with molecular barcodes. TCRdb fed the 5' RACE reads into MiXCR, producing one record per CDR3 protein. The table shows just over 150,000 distinct CDR3 sequences, with 18% occurring only once. The source is a male donor with ankylosing spondylitis or in good health (not recorded which). V and J are TRBV5-1 and TRBJ2-1; the D gene could be TRBD1 or TRBD2 (5 bases each). The sample was blood, either unsorted or a sorted T cell fraction (not recorded which). CDR3 protein: CASSASGTRPLNEQFF. The CDR3 DNA sequence: TGCGCCAGCAGCGCTTCCGGGACCCGGCCTCTCAATGAGCAGTTCTTC.